The subject of this entry is one T cell receptor (beta chain). This specimen belongs to a study of Graves' ophthalmopathy and Graves' hyperthyroidism. Germline values: CDR1 MDHEN, CDR2 SYDVKM. V gave up 5 bases and J gave up 6 bases, with 11 bases separating them. The CDR3 extends over 12 amino acids. Researchers took RNA transcripts and amplified TCR beta CDR3 regions from them. First-round RT-PCR relied on HTBI primers, and a second-round multiplex PCR came next. MiXCR, run by TCRdb on the multiplex PCR reads, gives a single entry per CDR3 protein. The table includes about 1.2 million distinct CDR3 sequences, around a third detected once. The hyperthyroidism patients had a new diagnosis of under 2 months' duration and were aged 18 to 65.

The gene calls are TRBV28 and TRBJ2-7; D possibly corresponds to TRBD1 (5 bases). Sequencing was performed on peripheral blood or thyroid tissue (not recorded which). The clonotype originates from an adult man with Graves' hyperthyroidism. The CDR3 loop reads CASSLQEPEQYF. The CDR3 nucleotides read TGTGCCAGCAGTCTACAGGAGCCCGAGCAGTACTTC.